Presented here are 16 T cell receptor beta chains from one specimen sequenced in a study of cytomegalovirus exposure and HLA in healthy donors. Amplification used 60 Vbeta primers and 13 Jbeta primers. Sequenced by immunoSEQ multiplex PCR; TCRdb stores in-frame clones only, minus some. Among 190,000 or so clones listed, around three quarters were seen once. What was sequenced was PBMCs. All receptors derive from a boy younger than 18 in good health and CMV-seronegative.

On this clone: Other DNA sequences of this sample code for an identical CDR3. The V call is TRBV6-5, the J call TRBJ1-2, with D perhaps matching TRBD1 (6 bases). Germline lookup yields CDR1 MNHEY and CDR2 SVGAGI. V dropped 6 bases and J dropped 5 bases, with 16 bases sitting between them. This CDR3 is 14 amino acids long. The CDR3 coding sequence is TGTGCCAGCAGACAGCAAGGGGGGGGTTATGGCTACACCTTC. This encodes CASRQQGGGYGYTF.

The rearrangement joins TRBV2 to TRBJ2-1, with TRBD2 matching 11 bases. Looked up from germline, CDR1 is SNHLY and CDR2 is FYNNEI. Germline trimming cut 8 bases from V and 7 bases from J; bases unmatched to any gene: 13. This CDR3 is built from 16 residues. This CDR3 reads CASGTSRPSGRNEQFF. CDR3 sequence (DNA): TGTGCCAGCGGTACATCGAGGCCTAGCGGGAGGAATGAGCAGTTCTTC. Supplemented by reference TRBV2 and TRBJ2-1, the full variable domain reads EPEVTQTPSHQVTQMGQEVILRCVPISNHLYFYWYRQILGQKVEFLVSFYNNEISEKSEIFDDQFSVERPDGSNFTLKIRSTKLEDSAMYFCASGTSRPSGRNEQFFGPGTRLTVL.

The chain recombines TRBV5-6 with TRBJ2-1, with a possible D match to TRBD1 (8 bases). Between the trimmed V and J ends, which lost 4 bases and 1 base, there was a span of 18 bases. This CDR3 region has 17 residues. Germline V gene data show CDR1 as SGHDT and CDR2 as YYEEEE. CDR3 bases: TGTGCCAGCAGCCCGGGGGGCAGGGGGCCTTCCTACAATGAGCAGTTCTTC. It specifies CASSPGGRGPSYNEQFF.

Written as DNA, the CDR3 is TGTGCCAGCAGTCTAGGACAGGGGCTCGACACTGAAGCTTTCTTT. This translates into CASSLGQGLDTEAFF. V is TRBV27 and J is TRBJ1-1; TRBD1 aligns across 9 bases. This CDR3 is 15 amino acids long. V lost 5 bases to trimming and J lost 3 bases; unmatched junction nucleotides: 7. Germline loops: CDR1 MNHEY, CDR2 SMNVEV (reference sequence).

This chain connects TRBV7-9 to TRBJ2-7, with TRBD2 as a possible D gene (5 bases). Germline lookup yields CDR1 SEHNR and CDR2 FQNEAQ (reference sequence). Trimming left V 5 bases short and J 1 base short, with 9 bases between. The CDR3 spans 13 residues. CDR3 amino acids: CASSPPGSYEQYF. The CDR3 coding sequence is TGTGCCAGCAGCCCACCGGGGTCCTACGAGCAGTACTTC.

This clone appeared a single time. This chain joins TRBV5-4 and TRBJ1-2; D uncertain. Germline CDR1 is SGHNT and CDR2 is YYREEE (reference sequence). Trimming took 1 base from V and 8 from J, leaving 9 bases between them. The CDR3 runs to 12 residues. DNA for the CDR3: TGTGCCAGCAGCTTGATCGCCCAGGGCTACACCTTC. Translation: CASSLIAQGYTF.

This clone has only a few counts. CDR3 coding DNA: TGTGCCAGCAGCCGGATCGGGACAGGGGGCAAATACTATGGCTACACCTTC. Protein sequence: CASSRIGTGGKYYGYTF. This chain links TRBV4-2 with TRBJ1-2, with 12 bases lining up with TRBD1. Germline CDR1 LGHNA, CDR2 YNFKEQ. J was trimmed by 3 bases and V by 4 bases; bases with no gene match: 9. This CDR3 spans 17 amino acids.

This clone was seen only a few times. The rearrangement joins TRBV5-4 to TRBJ2-1, with a tentative D call TRBD2 (6 bases). Germline V lookup: CDR1 SGHNT, CDR2 YYREEE (reference sequence). V lost 0 bases and J lost 12, with 19 bases in between. There are 15 residues in the CDR3. In DNA form, the CDR3 reads TGTGCCAGCAGCTTGGAAGCGGGTGGCCCCCGAGGGCAGTTCTTC. This sequence encodes CASSLEAGGPRGQFF.

This clone is a singleton in its sample. V gene TRBV6-4 combines with J gene TRBJ2-1; D unresolved. The CDR3 has 13 amino acids. CDR1 is MRHNA, CDR2 SNTAGT, per germline. V dropped 1 base and J dropped 4 bases, with 5 bases sitting between them. The CDR3 loop reads CASSDFSYNEQFF. The DNA for the CDR3 is TGTGCCAGCAGTGACTTCTCGTACAATGAGCAGTTCTTC.

The chain couples TRBV6-1 to TRBJ1-5; 9 bases match TRBD1. The CDR3 runs to 15 residues. With V trimmed by 7 bases and J by 4 bases, 8 bases remained unmatched. Germline CDR1 and CDR2: MNHNS and SASEGT. DNA of the CDR3: TGTGCCAGCATTAGGACAGGGGCGGATAATCAGCCCCAGCATTTT. Amino acids: CASIRTGADNQPQHF.

This clone was picked up a small number of times. V is TRBV27 and J is TRBJ2-7; 7 nucleotides match TRBD1. The V segment lost 5 bases and the J segment 11 bases; nucleotides outside the gene matches: 12. Looked up from germline, CDR1 is MNHEY and CDR2 is SMNVEV (reference sequence). CDR3 length: 13 residues. CDR3 DNA sequence: TGTGCCAGCAGTCGTTCGTCGACAGGGTATAAGTACTTC. Translation gives CASSRSSTGYKYF.

The chain has TRBV9 and TRBJ2-2, with 8 positions matching TRBD2. The CDR3 length is 15 residues. CDR1 is SGDLS and CDR2 is YYNGEE in the germline V gene. With 1 base clipped from V and 7 bases from J, the junction kept 6 bases outside the gene matches. The CDR3 DNA reads as TGTGCCAGCAGCGTAACGGGACTAGGGGGCGGGGAGCTGTTTTTT. Protein sequence: CASSVTGLGGGELFF.

The genes are TRBV19 and TRBJ1-1, with D perhaps TRBD1 (5 bases). The ends were cut back, 4 bases at V and 3 bases at J, with 15 bases in the middle. The CDR3 is 15 amino acids. Germline V gene data show CDR1 as LNHDA and CDR2 as SQIVND (reference sequence). CDR3 nucleotides: TGTGCCAGTAGTACTTACCAGGGAAGTTACACTGAAGCTTTCTTT. Amino acid sequence: CASSTYQGSYTEAFF. The full variable domain, its missing parts supplied by reference TRBV19 and TRBJ1-1, is DGGITQSPKYLFRKEGQNVTLSCEQNLNHDAMYWYRQDPGQGLRLIYYSQIVNDFQKGDIAEGYSVSREKKESFPLTVTSAQKNPTAFYLCASSTYQGSYTEAFFGQGTRLTVV.

The chain combines TRBV30 with TRBJ2-5, with unresolved D. The J call may be faulty, since TRBJ2-7 better matches the DNA end. Germline loops: CDR1 GTSNPN, CDR2 SVGIG (reference sequence). The CDR3 has 15 amino acids. As DNA, the CDR3 is TGTGCCTGGAGGGCGCGTGATCATCGCTACTACGAGCAGTACTTC. Residues: CAWRARDHRYYEQYF.

This clone was picked up one time. V is TRBV19 and J is TRBJ1-1; tentatively, D is TRBD1 (5 bases). This CDR3 has 15 residues. Trimming took off 5 bases at V and 1 base at J, with 14 bases between the two ends. Germline V CDR1 and CDR2: LNHDA, SQIVND (reference sequence). CDR3 nucleotides: TGTGCCAGTAGTCCCCAGGGTAGAGAGAACACTGAAGCTTTCTTT. It yields the protein CASSPQGRENTEAFF.

This clone has more than one count but fewer than ten. The chain has TRBV2 and TRBJ1-4; D remains unclear. The CDR3 contains 12 residues. The germline V gene has CDR1 SNHLY and CDR2 FYNNEI. V lost 6 bases, J lost 8 bases, and 10 bases lay in between. The CDR3 sequence: CASRSRQEKLFF. The CDR3 DNA reads TGTGCCAGCAGATCCCGCCAGGAAAAACTGTTTTTT.